The 5 T cell receptor beta chains below were found in one sample sequenced in a study of tumor-infiltrating lymphocytes in glioblastoma multiforme. TCRB libraries came from RNA via three nested multiplex PCR rounds. TCRdb reprocessed the multiplex PCR reads via MiXCR and lists one record per CDR3 protein. The sample yields around 33,000 distinct CDR3 sequences, 61% seen once. Sequencing was performed on brain tumor tissue. Receptors originate from a male donor with glioblastoma.

In its sample, this clonotype was seen many times. J is TRBJ2-1 and V is TRBV4-1, with D uncertain. The germline CDR1 and CDR2 sequences are MGHRA and YSYEKL. V lost 0 bases, J lost 1 base, and 13 bases lay in between. The CDR3 runs to 17 residues. The CDR3 DNA sequence: TGCGCCAGCAGCCAAGATTTCGACGCAGGATCCTACAATGAGCAGTTCTTC. Translating gives CASSQDFDAGSYNEQFF.

This clonotype occurred a few times. V gene TRBV28 combines with J gene TRBJ2-3; possibly TRBD2 for D (5 bases). Trimming took 6 bases from V and 6 from J, leaving 13 bases between them. The CDR3 length is 13 residues. In germline, CDR1 is MDHEN, CDR2 SYDVKM. The CDR3 DNA is TGTGCCAGCAGCCCGGGGTCTTTGGATACGCAGTATTTT. Its translation: CASSPGSLDTQYF.

At least ten counts were recorded for this clonotype. V gene TRBV7-3 combines with J gene TRBJ2-1, with 15 bases identical to TRBD2. Trimming took 1 base from V and 8 from J; bases not matched to a gene: 12. The CDR3 sequence is 19 residues long. The germline V gene has CDR1 SGHTA and CDR2 FQGTGA. CDR3 in amino acids: CASSLNPPGLAGGLHEQFF. The CDR3 DNA follows: TGTGCCAGCAGCTTAAATCCCCCCGGACTAGCGGGAGGGCTCCATGAGCAGTTCTTC.

This clonotype was observed many times. This chain joins TRBV28 and TRBJ2-3; 7 bases agree with TRBD1. The CDR3 runs 19 residues. Germline V gene lookup returns CDR1 MDHEN and CDR2 SYDVKM. Trimming took 1 base from V and 3 from J; bases not matched to a gene: 16. The CDR3 region is CASSLFYRTGQTGTDTQYF. CDR3 sequence (DNA): TGTGCCAGCAGTTTATTTTACCGGACAGGCCAAACTGGTACAGATACGCAGTATTTT.

The chain combines TRBV6-5 with TRBJ2-1; 9 bases agree with TRBD1. CDR1 MNHEY and CDR2 SVGAGI come from the germline V gene. V was clipped by 11 bases and J by 5 bases; unmatched bases: 16. The CDR3 has 16 amino acids. The CDR3 DNA reads as TGTGCCGGTCGGGACAGGGTTGGGATGTTGAACAATGAGCAGTTCTTC. Translated, it gives CAGRDRVGMLNNEQFF.